These 28 T cell receptor beta chains came from one sample sequenced in a study of cytomegalovirus exposure and HLA in healthy donors (dated by TCRdb to the late 2010s). The library was generated by the immunoSEQ multiplex PCR assay. The multiplex PCR relied on a mix of 60 forward primers for TCR Vbeta segments and 13 reverse primers for TCR Jbeta segments. The source is immuneACCESS, and TCRdb retained only in-frame sequences with V and J called. Part of the clones is not carried over; for the studies checked, unresolved V genes explain less than half of this, and the remainder is unexplained. Present in this sample are about 160,000 clones, around 80% of which were seen just once. The ten largest clones represent approximately 7% of the sample. Sequenced: PBMCs. These receptors all come from a woman aged 30 to 39 in good health and CMV-seropositive.

The V and J genes are TRBV12-5 and TRBJ1-2; 8 nucleotides agree with TRBD1. The CDR3 has 14 amino acids. CDR1 LGHNT and CDR2 FRNRAP come from the germline V gene. J was trimmed by 4 bases and V by 4 bases; bases with no gene match: 5. CDR3 sequence: CASGSSGTGYGYTF. In DNA form, the CDR3 reads TGTGCTAGTGGTTCCTCCGGGACAGGCTATGGCTACACCTTC.

The rearrangement uses TRBV6-5 and TRBJ2-5; D is perhaps TRBD2 (5 bases). Germline assignment: CDR1 MNHEY and CDR2 SVGAGI. The V gene lost 0 bases and the J gene lost 7 bases, with 12 bases spanning the gap. This CDR3 is 14 amino acids long. CDR3 bases: TGTGCCAGCAGTTACTCGACGCGAGGAGGGACCCAGTACTTC. Protein product: CASSYSTRGGTQYF.

The J gene is TRBJ2-3, the V gene TRBV29-1, with D perhaps matching TRBD2 (6 bases). CDR1 and CDR2 from the germline V gene are SQVTM and ANQGSEA. CDR3 length: 15 amino acids. Trimming took 7 bases from V and 0 from J, leaving 17 bases between them. The CDR3 DNA follows: TGCAGCGAGGGAGGCAGCGACACTAGCACAGATACGCAGTATTTT. Translated: CSEGGSDTSTDTQYF.

The chain is built from TRBV30 and TRBJ1-1, with no clear D. Germline V lookup: CDR1 GTSNPN, CDR2 SVGIG (reference sequence). Trimming pared 0 bases from V and 1 base from J, leaving 12 bases between. The CDR3 runs to 15 residues. The CDR3 coding sequence is TGTGCCTGGAGTGTAGGAGGGTTCGGGAACACTGAAGCTTTCTTT. Its translation is CAWSVGGFGNTEAFF.

V and J are TRBV7-2 and TRBJ1-3; maybe TRBD1 (5 bases). The V gene lost 0 bases and the J gene lost 4 bases, with 10 bases spanning the gap. Germline lookup yields CDR1 SGHTA and CDR2 FQGNSA. The CDR3 runs to 15 residues. The CDR3 sequence: CASSLARASGNTIYF. The CDR3 DNA follows: TGTGCCAGCAGCTTAGCCAGGGCTTCAGGAAACACCATATATTTT. The entire variable domain, with the rest obtained from reference TRBV7-2 and TRBJ1-3, is as follows: GAGVSQSPSNKVTEKGKDVELRCDPISGHTALYWYRQSLGQGLEFLIYFQGNSAPDKSGLPSDRFSAERTGGSVSTLTIQRTQQEDSAVYLCASSLARASGNTIYFGEGSWLTVV.

This clone was seen just once. The gene calls are TRBV2 and TRBJ1-4, with a tentative D call TRBD1 (5 bases). The CDR3 spans 13 residues. Germline loops: CDR1 SNHLY, CDR2 FYNNEI. The V end lost 11 bases, the J end lost 10 bases, and 20 bases lay between the germline ends. The CDR3 sequence: CAGAPNSRGKLFF. The CDR3 DNA is TGTGCCGGGGCCCCTAATTCTAGGGGAAAACTGTTTTTT. Together with reference TRBV2 and TRBJ1-4, the CDR3 gives the full variable domain: EPEVTQTPSHQVTQMGQEVILRCVPISNHLYFYWYRQILGQKVEFLVSFYNNEISEKSEIFDDQFSVERPDGSNFTLKIRSTKLEDSAMYFCAGAPNSRGKLFFGSGTQLSVL.

With regard to this clone: Other DNA sequences within the sample encode an identical CDR3. V gene TRBV18 combines with J gene TRBJ1-6, with D possibly being TRBD1 (6 bases). Germline CDR1 and CDR2: KGHSH and LQKENI. Trimming pared 3 bases from V and 6 bases from J, leaving 6 bases between. The CDR3 sequence is 13 residues long. CDR3 nucleotide sequence: TGTGCCAGCTCACCGGACAGTAATTCACCCCTCCACTTT. Its translation is CASSPDSNSPLHF.

The chain joins TRBV11-2 to TRBJ1-2, with TRBD1 identical over 9 bases. CDR3 length: 14 amino acids. V shed 4 bases, J shed 2 bases, and the junction held 2 bases outside the gene matches. CDR1 is SGHAT and CDR2 is FQNNGV in the germline V gene. The CDR3: CASSSGQGNYGYTF. CDR3 bases: TGTGCCAGCAGCTCCGGACAGGGGAACTATGGCTACACCTTC.

The sample holds a few counts of this clone. The chain links TRBV7-2 to TRBJ2-3; tentative D call: TRBD1 (6 bases). V lost 5 bases and J 0 bases, leaving 15 bases between the germline ends. The CDR3 runs to 16 residues. Germline CDR1 SGHTA, CDR2 FQGNSA. The CDR3 sequence: CASSQYRVFSTDTQYF. The DNA for the CDR3 is TGTGCCAGCAGCCAATACAGGGTCTTTAGCACAGATACGCAGTATTTT.

V is TRBV7-3 and J is TRBJ2-5, with D maybe TRBD1 (5 bases). Germline CDR1 and CDR2: SGHTA and FQGTGA. The CDR3 has 13 amino acids. The V end lost 4 bases, the J end lost 5 bases, and 11 bases lay between the germline ends. CDR3 coding DNA: TGTGCCAGCAGCTCAGGGTTGTGGGAGACCCAGTACTTC. Translated, it gives CASSSGLWETQYF.

The chain links TRBV5-1 to TRBJ2-5; perhaps TRBD2 as D (6 bases). Germline CDR1 is SGHRS and CDR2 is YFSETQ. CDR3 length: 13 amino acids. Trimming removed 3 bases at V and 2 bases at J, with 8 bases between. DNA of the CDR3: TGCGCCAGCAGCTCGGGACTTCAAGAGACCCAGTACTTC. It yields the protein CASSSGLQETQYF.

The J gene is TRBJ2-1, the V gene TRBV6-1; TRBD1 aligns across 11 bases. CDR1 MNHNS and CDR2 SASEGT come from the germline V gene. The CDR3 loop spans 15 amino acids. Trimming took 4 bases from V and 8 from J; bases not matched to a gene: 7. Here the CDR3 DNA reads TGTGCCAGCAGTGTTGGGACAGGGGGTCCCGATGAGCAGTTCTTC. Its protein is CASSVGTGGPDEQFF.

V is TRBV2 and J is TRBJ2-1, with 7 bases matching TRBD2. CDR3 length: 16 amino acids. Trimming cost V 6 bases and J 1 base; bases outside gene matches: 9. Germline V lookup: CDR1 SNHLY, CDR2 FYNNEI. The CDR3 bases are TGTGCCAGCAGGACTTTAGACGGGGGGTCCTACAATGAGCAGTTCTTC. Its translation is CASRTLDGGSYNEQFF.

About this clone itself: This CDR3 is also generated by other DNA sequences in the sample. The chain uses TRBV9 and TRBJ1-1, with D possibly being TRBD1 (5 bases). The CDR3 sequence is 14 residues long. Germline CDR1 and CDR2: SGDLS and YYNGEE. V was shortened by 2 bases and J by 0 bases, with 8 bases between the two germline ends. CDR3 amino acids: CASSVGHLNTEAFF. The CDR3 DNA is TGTGCCAGCAGCGTCGGACATTTGAACACTGAAGCTTTCTTT.

This rearrangement joins TRBV19 to TRBJ1-2; D unclear. The CDR3 extends over 12 amino acids. Trimming shortened V by 3 bases and J by 3 bases, and 5 bases separated the two germline ends. Looked up from germline, CDR1 is LNHDA and CDR2 is SQIVND (reference sequence). The CDR3 spells CASSIRDYGYTF. CDR3 DNA: TGTGCCAGTAGTATCCGAGACTATGGCTACACCTTC.

The CDR3 DNA reads as TGTGCCAGCAGCTTAGCCGGGACTAGCCTCACAGATACGCAGTATTTT. It codes for CASSLAGTSLTDTQYF. This sequence joins TRBV7-2 and TRBJ2-3; 9 positions agree with TRBD2. Germline values: CDR1 SGHTA, CDR2 FQGNSA. The CDR3 runs 16 residues. Trimming removed 0 bases from V and 2 bases from J; junction bases left unmatched: 3.

This sequence joins TRBV19 and TRBJ1-2; D gene unclear. The germline V gene encodes CDR1 LNHDA and CDR2 SQIVND (reference sequence). CDR3 size: 12 residues. V was trimmed by 2 bases and J by 8 bases, leaving 9 bases between them. The DNA for the CDR3 is TGTGCCAGTAGTATATTGGGAGACGGCTACACCTTC. Translation: CASSILGDGYTF.

This clone was found once. V and J are TRBV6-6 and TRBJ2-4; 7 bases map to TRBD1. Germline V gene lookup returns CDR1 MNHNY and CDR2 SVGAGI (reference sequence). J was trimmed by 0 bases and V by 5 bases; bases with no gene match: 7. The CDR3 runs to 16 residues. The CDR3 protein is CASSHRGVLAKNIQYF. CDR3 in DNA: TGTGCCAGCAGTCACAGGGGAGTTTTAGCCAAAAACATTCAGTACTTC.

The chain combines TRBV7-9 with TRBJ1-5; TRBD1 is a possible D gene (5 bases). Germline V CDR1 and CDR2: SEHNR, FQNEAQ (reference sequence). Trimming stripped 1 base from V and 4 bases from J, with 8 bases between. The CDR3 runs 14 residues. CDR3 in amino acids: CASSLGGPNQPQHF. Written as DNA, the CDR3 is TGTGCCAGCAGCTTAGGGGGCCCGAATCAGCCCCAGCATTTT.

The chain recombines TRBV18 with TRBJ1-4; the D gene is possibly TRBD1 (6 bases). V gave up 3 bases and J gave up 4 bases, with 12 bases separating them. The length of the CDR3 is 15 residues. Germline CDR1 is KGHSH and CDR2 is LQKENI. The CDR3: CASSPAGTLNEKLFF. The CDR3, as DNA: TGTGCCAGCTCACCGGCCGGGACACTTAATGAAAAACTGTTTTTT.

V gene TRBV7-2 combines with J gene TRBJ2-3; 9 nucleotides line up with TRBD1. Germline trimming cut 5 bases from V and 3 bases from J; bases unmatched to any gene: 3. Per germline, CDR1 SGHTA and CDR2 FQGNSA. There are 14 residues in the CDR3. The CDR3 DNA sequence: TGTGCCAGCAGCGGGACAGGGAGGACAGATACGCAGTATTTT. This sequence encodes CASSGTGRTDTQYF. The full variable domain, in which reference TRBV7-2 and TRBJ2-3 provide the parts outside the CDR3, is GAGVSQSPSNKVTEKGKDVELRCDPISGHTALYWYRQSLGQGLEFLIYFQGNSAPDKSGLPSDRFSAERTGGSVSTLTIQRTQQEDSAVYLCASSGTGRTDTQYFGPGTRLTVL.

The V gene is TRBV28, the J gene TRBJ2-5; tentative D call: TRBD2 (7 bases). Germline loops: CDR1 MDHEN, CDR2 SYDVKM. V was pared by 6 bases and J by 2 bases, with 19 bases between. The CDR3 has 16 amino acids. The DNA of the CDR3 is TGTGCCAGCAGACGGGCGGGGGCGACCTTACAAGAGACCCAGTACTTC. It codes for CASRRAGATLQETQYF.

The chain has TRBV30 and TRBJ1-5; D uncertain. Trimming removed 2 bases from V and 1 base from J, with 6 bases in between. The CDR3 is 13 residues long. The germline CDR1 and CDR2 sequences are GTSNPN and SVGIG (reference sequence). This CDR3 reads CAWSKQSNQPQHF. The CDR3 DNA is TGTGCCTGGAGTAAACAGAGCAATCAGCCCCAGCATTTT.

The chain combines TRBV28 with TRBJ1-2, with TRBD1 matching over 10 bases. V shed 6 bases and J 5 bases; nucleotides not matched to a gene: 6. CDR1 and CDR2 from the germline V gene are MDHEN and SYDVKM. The CDR3 has 14 residues. Written as DNA, the CDR3 is TGTGCCAGCAGGTCGGGACAGGGGTGGTATGGCTACACCTTC. Translating gives CASRSGQGWYGYTF.

This sequence joins TRBV30 and TRBJ1-6, with D hard to call. Germline loops: CDR1 GTSNPN, CDR2 SVGIG (reference sequence). The CDR3 contains 13 residues. V lost 3 bases and J lost 10, with 13 bases in between. CDR3 DNA: TGTGCCTGGAGAAACGGAGGGTTCTCACCCCTCCACTTT. Protein sequence: CAWRNGGFSPLHF.

This chain links TRBV4-3 with TRBJ1-2; 8 bases are a match to TRBD1. CDR1 LGHNA and CDR2 YSLEER come from the germline V gene. This CDR3 is built from 19 residues. The junction had 15 bases not matched to a gene; V was cut back by 0 bases and J by 3 bases. The CDR3 nucleotides are TGCGCCAGCAGCCAAGATAGGGGGGCCAAACAGGGGGGTCACTATGGCTACACCTTC. Translated, it gives CASSQDRGAKQGGHYGYTF.

In its sample, this clone was seen once. This rearrangement joins TRBV5-1 to TRBJ2-3, with 8 bases that match TRBD1. CDR3 length: 17 residues. V lost 0 bases and J lost 6; bases outside the gene matches: 12. Germline assignment: CDR1 SGHRS and CDR2 YFSETQ. The CDR3 DNA follows: TGCGCCAGCAGCTTGGCAGGGGGCAGTCTCCGTATGGATACGCAGTATTTT. Its translation is CASSLAGGSLRMDTQYF.

The V gene is TRBV2, the J gene TRBJ2-5, with TRBD1 as a possible D gene (7 bases). The CDR3 is 15 amino acids. Trimming stripped 5 bases from V and 1 base from J, with 14 bases between. Germline lookup yields CDR1 SNHLY and CDR2 FYNNEI. CDR3 loop: CASSISGGFQETQYF. In nucleotides, the CDR3 is TGTGCCAGCAGTATATCAGGGGGGTTCCAAGAGACCCAGTACTTC.